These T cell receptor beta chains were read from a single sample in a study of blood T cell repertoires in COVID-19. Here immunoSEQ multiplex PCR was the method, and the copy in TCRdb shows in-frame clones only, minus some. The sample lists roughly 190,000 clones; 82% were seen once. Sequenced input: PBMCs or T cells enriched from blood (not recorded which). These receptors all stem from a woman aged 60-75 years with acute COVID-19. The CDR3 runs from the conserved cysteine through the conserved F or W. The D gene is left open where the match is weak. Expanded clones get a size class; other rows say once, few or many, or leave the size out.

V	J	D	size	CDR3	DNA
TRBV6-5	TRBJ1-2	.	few	CASSLDNNYGYTF	TGTGCCAGCAGTCTGGACAACAACTATGGCTACACCTTC
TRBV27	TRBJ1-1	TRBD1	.	CASSLSTGLPQTEAFF	TGTGCCAGCAGTTTATCGACAGGGCTCCCCCAGACTGAAGCTTTCTTT
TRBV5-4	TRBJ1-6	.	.	CASSSGVTNSPLHF	TGTGCCAGCAGCTCGGGGGTTACTAATTCACCCCTCCACTTT
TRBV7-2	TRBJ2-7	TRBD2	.	CASSLRLAGGRPPEQYF	TGTGCCAGCAGTCTTCGACTAGCGGGAGGTCGCCCTCCCGAGCAGTACTTC
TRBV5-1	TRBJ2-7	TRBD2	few	CASSFWGGPNEQYF	TGCGCCAGCAGCTTCTGGGGAGGGCCGAACGAGCAGTACTTC
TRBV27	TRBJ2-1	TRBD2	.	CASSLSSGTFYNEQFF	TGTGCCAGCAGTTTATCTAGCGGGACCTTCTACAATGAGCAGTTCTTC
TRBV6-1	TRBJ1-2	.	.	CASSEALQTYSQF	TGTGCCAGCAGTGAAGCGCTTCAAACATATAGCCAATTC
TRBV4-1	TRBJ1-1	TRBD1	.	CASSHLVIRDRNTEAFF	TGCGCCAGCAGCCACCTAGTCATCCGGGACAGAAACACTGAAGCTTTCTTT
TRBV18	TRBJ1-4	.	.	CASSPAGNEKLFF	TGTGCCAGCTCACCAGCAGGAAATGAAAAACTGTTTTTT
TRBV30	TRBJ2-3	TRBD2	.	CAWSATSGGLNTQYF	TGTGCCTGGAGTGCAACTAGCGGGGGGCTGAATACGCAGTATTTT
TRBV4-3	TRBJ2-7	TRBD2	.	CASSRGLAYEQYF	TGCGCCAGCAGCCGGGGACTAGCCTACGAGCAGTACTTC
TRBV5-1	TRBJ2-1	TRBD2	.	CASSSGGGLYNEQFF	TGCGCCAGCAGCTCCGGCGGGGGGCTTTACAATGAGCAGTTCTTC
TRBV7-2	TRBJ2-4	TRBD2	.	CASTLGGGLAKNIQYF	TGTGCCAGCACCTTGGGCGGGGGATTAGCCAAAAACATTCAGTACTTC
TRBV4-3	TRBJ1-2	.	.	CASSQDLPSYGYTF	TGCGCCAGCAGCCAAGATCTTCCCAGCTATGGCTACACCTTC
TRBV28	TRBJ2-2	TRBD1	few	CASKVGQGYTGELFF	TGTGCCAGCAAAGTGGGACAGGGTTACACCGGGGAGCTGTTTTTT
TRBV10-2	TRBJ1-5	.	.	CASSATASSNQPQHF	TGCGCCAGCAGTGCGACAGCGAGTAGCAATCAGCCCCAGCATTTT
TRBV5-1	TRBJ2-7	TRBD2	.	CASSLATSGSTSYEQYF	TGCGCTAGCAGCTTGGCGACTAGCGGGAGTACCTCCTACGAGCAGTACTTC
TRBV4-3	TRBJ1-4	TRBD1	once	CASSQGVRGLPEKLFF	TGCGCCAGCAGCCAGGGCGTGAGGGGGCTTCCTGAAAAACTGTTTTTT
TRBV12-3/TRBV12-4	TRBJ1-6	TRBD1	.	CASRRQGNSPLHF	TGTGCCAGCAGGAGACAGGGGAATTCACCCCTCCACTTT
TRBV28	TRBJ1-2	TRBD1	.	CASSWGQPEYGYTF	TGTGCCAGCAGTTGGGGACAGCCGGAATATGGCTACACCTTC
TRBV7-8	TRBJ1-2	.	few	CASSLYQEGYGYTF	TGTGCCAGCAGTTTATACCAAGAGGGCTATGGCTACACCTTC
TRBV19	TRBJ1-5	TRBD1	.	CASRPRGTGAQPQHF	TGTGCCAGTAGGCCACGCGGGACAGGGGCTCAGCCCCAGCATTTT
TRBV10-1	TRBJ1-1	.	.	CASSEGGVTEAFF	TGCGCCAGCAGTGAAGGGGGGGTCACTGAAGCTTTCTTT
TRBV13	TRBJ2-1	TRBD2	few	CASSPIGLAGVGEQFF	TGTGCCAGCAGCCCAATCGGACTAGCGGGAGTGGGAGAGCAGTTCTTC
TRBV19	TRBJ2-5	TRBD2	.	CASSPAGEKGTQYF	TGTGCCAGTAGTCCAGCGGGAGAAAAGGGGACCCAGTACTTC
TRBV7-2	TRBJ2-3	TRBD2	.	CASSPGLPHTQYF	TGTGCCAGCAGCCCGGGACTACCACATACGCAGTATTTT
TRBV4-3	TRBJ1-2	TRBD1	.	CASSPDGVGGGLGGYTF	TGCGCCAGCAGCCCAGACGGGGTAGGGGGCGGGCTCGGAGGCTACACCTTC
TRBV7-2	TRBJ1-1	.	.	CASSLVAGPTEAFF	TGTGCCAGCAGCTTAGTCGCAGGGCCCACTGAAGCTTTCTTT
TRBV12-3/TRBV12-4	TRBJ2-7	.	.	CASSTYYEQYF	TGTGCCAGCAGTACATACTACGAGCAGTACTTC
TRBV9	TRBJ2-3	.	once	CASSTSYGGTDTQYF	TGTGCCAGCAGCACCTCTTACGGAGGGACAGATACGCAGTATTTT
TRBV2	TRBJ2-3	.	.	CASSWTESTDTQYF	TGTGCCAGCAGTTGGACAGAAAGCACAGATACGCAGTATTTT
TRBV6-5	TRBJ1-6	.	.	CASSYFGGGDSPLHF	TGTGCCAGCAGTTACTTCGGGGGTGGGGATTCACCCCTCCACTTT
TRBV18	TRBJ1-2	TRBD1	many	CASSPSGTDNGYTF	TGTGCCAGCTCACCGTCCGGGACAGACAACGGCTACACCTTC
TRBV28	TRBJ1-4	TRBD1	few	CASSSSGTGSVRGGFF	TGTGCCAGCAGTTCGTCCGGGACAGGGTCTGTCAGGGGCGGGTTTTTT
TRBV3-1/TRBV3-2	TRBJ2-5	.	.	CASSQGTYGETQYF	TGTGCCAGCAGCCAAGGGACTTATGGGGAGACCCAGTACTTC
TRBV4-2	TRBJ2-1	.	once	CASSQEQGAVGEQFF	TGTGCCAGCAGCCAAGAGCAGGGTGCCGTTGGTGAGCAGTTCTTC
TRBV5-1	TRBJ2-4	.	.	CASSSSVAKNIQYF	TGCGCCAGCAGTTCCAGTGTAGCCAAAAACATTCAGTACTTC
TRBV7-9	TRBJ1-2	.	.	CASSPPGTLLNYGYTF	TGTGCCAGCAGCCCCCCAGGGACTCTTCTTAACTATGGCTACACCTTC
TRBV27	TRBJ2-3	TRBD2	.	CASSPGTSGGDTQYF	TGTGCCAGCAGTCCGGGGACTAGCGGGGGGGATACGCAGTATTTT
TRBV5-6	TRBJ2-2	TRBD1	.	CASSFSLGRGPGELFF	TGTGCCAGCAGCTTCTCGCTGGGCAGGGGGCCCGGGGAGCTGTTTTTT
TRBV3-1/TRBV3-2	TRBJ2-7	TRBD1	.	CASSLPGQDSYEQYF	TGTGCCAGCAGCCTCCCCGGACAGGACTCCTACGAGCAGTACTTC
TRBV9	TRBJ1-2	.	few	CASSVGQPSNYGYTF	TGTGCCAGCAGCGTAGGACAGCCTTCTAACTATGGCTACACCTTC
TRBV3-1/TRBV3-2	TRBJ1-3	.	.	CASSQGGAGNTIYF	TGTGCCAGCAGCCAGGGGGGAGCTGGAAACACCATATATTTT
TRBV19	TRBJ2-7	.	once	CASSHSGQGIDEQYF	TGTGCCAGTAGTCACTCCGGTCAGGGGATAGACGAGCAGTACTTC
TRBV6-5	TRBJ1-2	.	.	CASSYPVSRSGYGYTF	TGTGCCAGCAGTTACCCCGTAAGTAGGAGCGGCTATGGCTACACCTTC
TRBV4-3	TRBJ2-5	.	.	CASSQGLAGAWQETQYF	TGCGCCAGCAGCCAAGGGTTGGCAGGGGCTTGGCAAGAGACCCAGTACTTC
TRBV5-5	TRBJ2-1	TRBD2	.	CASSLGLAGAVEQFF	TGTGCCAGCAGCTTGGGTCTAGCGGGAGCGGTTGAGCAGTTCTTC
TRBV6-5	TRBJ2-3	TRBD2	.	CASSYAGGTQYF	TGTGCCAGCAGTTACGCGGGGGGAACGCAGTATTTT
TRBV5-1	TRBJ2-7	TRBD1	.	CASSLRMETGGHEQYF	TGCGCCAGCAGCTTGAGAATGGAGACAGGGGGACACGAGCAGTACTTC
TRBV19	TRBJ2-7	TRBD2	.	CASREGGVSYEQYF	TGTGCCTCCAGGGAGGGAGGGGTCTCCTACGAGCAGTACTTC
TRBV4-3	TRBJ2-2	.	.	CASSQSRGNRELFF	TGCGCCAGCAGCCAATCCCGCGGGAACCGGGAGCTGTTTTTT
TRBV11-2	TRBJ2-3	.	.	CASSSGTPTDTQYF	TGTGCCAGCAGCTCCGGGACTCCCACAGATACGCAGTATTTT
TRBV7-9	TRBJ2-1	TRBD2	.	CASSSPTSGYNEQFF	TGTGCCAGCAGCTCACCGACTAGCGGCTACAATGAGCAGTTCTTC
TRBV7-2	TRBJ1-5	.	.	CASSLLGQIKPQHF	TGTGCCAGCAGCTTATTGGGACAAATCAAGCCCCAGCATTTT
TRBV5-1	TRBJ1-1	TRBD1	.	CASSLTGGNTEAFF	TGCGCCAGCAGCTTAACAGGGGGCAACACTGAAGCTTTCTTT
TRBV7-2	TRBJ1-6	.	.	CASSSPGSVSSYNSPLHF	TGTGCCAGCAGCTCCCCCGGCAGCGTGAGCTCCTATAATTCACCCCTCCACTTT
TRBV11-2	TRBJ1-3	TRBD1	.	CASSPPTGTSGNTIYF	TGTGCCAGCAGCCCCCCGACAGGGACCTCTGGAAACACCATATATTTT
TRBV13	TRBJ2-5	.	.	CASSSSETGGTQYF	TGTGCCAGCAGTTCCTCCGAGACAGGTGGGACCCAGTACTTC
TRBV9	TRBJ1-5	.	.	CASSVDDSFNQPQHF	TGTGCCAGCAGCGTAGATGACAGCTTCAATCAGCCCCAGCATTTT
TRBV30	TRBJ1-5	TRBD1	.	CAWSVRGGAGNQPQHF	TGTGCCTGGAGTGTCAGAGGGGGCGCGGGCAATCAGCCCCAGCATTTT